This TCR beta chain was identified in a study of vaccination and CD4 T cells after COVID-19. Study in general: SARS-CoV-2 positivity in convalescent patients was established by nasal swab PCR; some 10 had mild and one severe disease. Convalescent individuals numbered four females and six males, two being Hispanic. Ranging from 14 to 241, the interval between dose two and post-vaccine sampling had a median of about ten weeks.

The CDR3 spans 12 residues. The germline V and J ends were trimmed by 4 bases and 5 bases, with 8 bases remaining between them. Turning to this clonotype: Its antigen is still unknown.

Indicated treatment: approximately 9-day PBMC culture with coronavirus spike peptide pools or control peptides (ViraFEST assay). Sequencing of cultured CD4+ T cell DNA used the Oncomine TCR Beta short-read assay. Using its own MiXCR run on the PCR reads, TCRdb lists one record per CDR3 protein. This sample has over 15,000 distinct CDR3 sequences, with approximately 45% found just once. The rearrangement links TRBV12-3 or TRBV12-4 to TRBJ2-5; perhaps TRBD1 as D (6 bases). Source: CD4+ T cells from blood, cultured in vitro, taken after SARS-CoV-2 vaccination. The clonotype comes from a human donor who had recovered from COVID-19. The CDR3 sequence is CASSSGVETQYF. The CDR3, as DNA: TGTGCCAGCAGTTCAGGGGTCGAGACCCAGTACTTC.